The sequence of this TCR beta chain was determined in a study of cytomegalovirus exposure and HLA in healthy donors. Vbeta (60) and Jbeta (13) primers were used in the PCR. Clones were read by immunoSEQ multiplex PCR, and TCRdb kept only the in-frame ones, dropping some. The table includes 200,000 to 300,000 clones, roughly 82% detected once. In the case of this clone: The same CDR3 arises from other DNA sequences in this sample as well.

Trimming cost V 0 bases and J 3 bases; bases outside gene matches: 0. The CDR3 runs 14 residues. In germline, CDR1 is SGDLS, CDR2 YYNGEE. This clonotype was sampled from a woman aged 40 to 50 in good health and CMV-seropositive. The sequencing input was PBMCs. This rearrangement joins TRBV9 to TRBJ2-5; 9 bases align to TRBD2. The CDR3 DNA is TGTGCCAGCAGCGTAGGACTAGCGGAAGAGACCCAGTACTTC. Its translation: CASSVGLAEETQYF. Combining the CDR3 with reference TRBV9 and TRBJ2-5 gives the whole variable domain DSGVTQTPKHLITATGQRVTLRCSPRSGDLSVYWYQQSLDQGLQFLIQYYNGEERAKGNILERFSAQQFPDLHSELNLSSLELGDSALYFCASSVGLAEETQYFGPGTRLLVL.